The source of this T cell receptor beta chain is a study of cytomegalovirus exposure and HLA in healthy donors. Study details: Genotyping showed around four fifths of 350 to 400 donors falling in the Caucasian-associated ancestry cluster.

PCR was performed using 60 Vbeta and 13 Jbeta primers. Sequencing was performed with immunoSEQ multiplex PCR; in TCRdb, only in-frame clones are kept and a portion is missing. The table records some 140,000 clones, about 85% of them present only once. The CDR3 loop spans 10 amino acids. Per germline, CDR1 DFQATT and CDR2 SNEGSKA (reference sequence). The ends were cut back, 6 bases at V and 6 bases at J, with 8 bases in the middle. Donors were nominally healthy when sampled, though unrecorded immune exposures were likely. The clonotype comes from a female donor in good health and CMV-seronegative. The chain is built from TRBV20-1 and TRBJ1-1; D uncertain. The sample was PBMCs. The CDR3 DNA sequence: TGCAGTGCCGGTGATCCTGAAGCTTTCTTT. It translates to CSAGDPEAFF.